This T cell receptor beta chain was identified during a study of long-term antiretroviral therapy in people with HIV. Survey-level resolution applied to immunoSEQ assay v3.0. TCRdb's copy holds only in-frame clones and misses some; the assay was immunoSEQ multiplex PCR. In the table there are tens of thousands of clones, around 97% of which are singletons. The CDR3 spans 13 residues. V gave up 1 base and J gave up 5 bases, with 9 bases separating them. Germline assignment: CDR1 GTSNPN and CDR2 SVGIG (reference sequence). The chain employs TRBV30 and TRBJ1-5, with D maybe TRBD1 (5 bases). The TCR originated in a man aged 25 to 40 with HIV. The input for sequencing was unsorted PBMCs, taken 6.9 years after starting antiretroviral therapy. CDR3 sequence: CAWSGGTYQPQHF. The CDR3, as DNA: TGTGCCTGGAGTGGTGGGACGTATCAGCCCCAGCATTTT.